Shown below are 11 T cell receptor beta chains from a single sample sequenced in a study of cytomegalovirus exposure and HLA in healthy donors. Primers for the PCR totalled 60 Vbeta and 13 Jbeta. TCRdb keeps only in-frame clones here, not all; method: immunoSEQ multiplex PCR. This repertoire shows 230,000 or so clones, 92% found once; its top ten account for 1.5% to 2%. Material for sequencing was PBMCs. These receptors were taken from a girl aged 2-10 years in good health and CMV-seronegative.

In DNA, the CDR3 is TGTGCCAGTAGTATAGTGGCGGGGGGGACTGAAGCTTTCTTT. Its protein product is CASSIVAGGTEAFF. The gene calls are TRBV19 and TRBJ1-1; D may be TRBD1 (5 bases). V was cut by 1 base and J by 5 bases, with 11 bases left in between. Germline V gene data show CDR1 as LNHDA and CDR2 as SQIVND (reference sequence). This CDR3 has 14 amino acids.

This chain uses TRBV21-1 with TRBJ1-1; TRBD1, the table's D call, was not compared with the DNA. TRBV21-1 represents a pseudogene. The CDR3 covers 18 residues. This chain's CDR3 is CASSKDIAKRQGSTEAFF. The CDR3 nucleotides are TGTGCCAGCAGCAAAGATATAGCGAAGAGACAGGGCAGCACTGAAGCTTTCTTT.

The chain joins TRBV6-1 to TRBJ2-1; 7 nucleotides agree with TRBD1. Trimming took 7 bases from V and 6 from J; bases not matched to a gene: 6. The germline gives CDR1 MNHNS, CDR2 SASEGT. This CDR3 contains 13 residues. The CDR3 DNA sequence: TGTGCCAGCATCCGGACAGGCGTCAATGAGCAGTTCTTC. Encoded protein: CASIRTGVNEQFF.

The V and J genes are TRBV10-1 and TRBJ2-2, with a tentative D call TRBD1 (5 bases). V was clipped by 4 bases and J by 9 bases, with 9 bases between them. The germline gives CDR1 WNHNN, CDR2 SYGVQD (reference sequence). The CDR3 has 12 residues. The chain's CDR3 is CASSGTPRELFF. The CDR3, as DNA: TGCGCCAGCAGTGGGACACCCAGGGAGCTGTTTTTT.

This clone was observed once. The chain's CDR3 is CASSPLGSTGELFF. The DNA for the CDR3 is TGTGCCAGCAGCCCGTTGGGGAGCACCGGGGAGCTGTTTTTT. This rearrangement joins TRBV7-9 to TRBJ2-2; possibly TRBD2 for D (5 bases). The CDR3 loop spans 14 amino acids. The germline V gene encodes CDR1 SEHNR and CDR2 FQNEAQ (reference sequence). V was pared by 5 bases and J by 4 bases, with 11 bases between.

The CDR3 region has the DNA TGTGCCAGCAGTGAAGTCTGGGGCAGGGGGCGTGAGCAGTTCTTC. Translating it yields CASSEVWGRGREQFF. This rearrangement joins TRBV6-1 to TRBJ2-1, with TRBD1 identical over 8 bases. V gave up 1 base and J gave up 9 bases; unmatched junction bases: 8. CDR1 MNHNS and CDR2 SASEGT come from the germline V gene. The CDR3 length is 15 residues.

The rearrangement links TRBV6-1 to TRBJ1-1, with no clear D. The V and J ends lost 7 bases and 3 bases respectively, with 18 bases between them. Germline loops: CDR1 MNHNS, CDR2 SASEGT. CDR3 length: 15 residues. The CDR3 is CASILYPRRDTEAFF. The CDR3 nucleotides read TGTGCCAGCATCCTCTACCCTCGCCGGGACACTGAAGCTTTCTTT.

The rearrangement uses TRBV6-6 and TRBJ2-7; 7 nucleotides agree with TRBD2. After removal of 5 bases from V and 7 bases from J, the junction contained 17 bases not matched to a gene. The CDR3 length is 16 residues. The germline V gene encodes CDR1 MNHNY and CDR2 SVGAGI (reference sequence). CDR3 sequence reads: CASSLISREAVLEQYF. DNA for the CDR3: TGTGCCAGCAGTCTCATCTCACGGGAGGCCGTTTTGGAGCAGTACTTC.

The chain has TRBV5-1 and TRBJ2-1; 10 bases fit TRBD2. The J segment lost 7 bases and the V segment lost 0 bases, leaving 7 bases of the junction unmatched. CDR3 length: 16 residues. Germline CDR1 SGHRS, CDR2 YFSETQ. In DNA, the CDR3 is TGCGCCAGCAGCTTGGCCGGGACTAGCGTTGGGAATGAGCAGTTCTTC. It codes for CASSLAGTSVGNEQFF.

The chain links TRBV9 to TRBJ1-1; a possible D gene is TRBD1 (6 bases). V lost 3 bases to trimming and J lost 5 bases, with 17 bases between them. The CDR3 has 15 residues. From germline, CDR1 is SGDLS and CDR2 YYNGEE. This chain's CDR3 is CASSGGGGGRTEAFF. CDR3 coding DNA: TGTGCCAGCAGCGGAGGTGGGGGGGGCAGGACTGAAGCTTTCTTT.

The gene calls are TRBV19 and TRBJ1-2, with 11 bases matching TRBD1. The CDR3 is made up of 18 amino acids. The ends lost 3 bases at V and 4 bases at J; junction bases unmatched: 13. Germline V gene data show CDR1 as LNHDA and CDR2 as SQIVND (reference sequence). The CDR3: CASSIPGTGGSSIYGYTF. CDR3 DNA: TGTGCCAGTAGTATCCCCGGGACAGGGGGTAGTAGTATCTATGGCTACACCTTC.